Following are 7 T cell receptor beta chains from one sample sequenced in a study of OX40 agonist ivuxolimab in advanced cancers. Sequencing was performed with immunoSEQ multiplex PCR; in TCRdb, only in-frame clones are kept and a portion is missing. The data hold approximately 76,000 clones, with about 89% observed a single time. The sample here was CD4+ or CD8+ T cells sorted from blood, taken in a trial of the OX40 agonist ivuxolimab. The receptors were sampled from an adult with an advanced solid tumor such as melanoma, head and neck, liver or kidney cancer.

Note on this clone: Germline is not matched at one junction end, which may reflect a read error. The chain carries TRBV7-7 and TRBJ2-1, with D uncertain. Germline V lookup: CDR1 SSHAT, CDR2 FNYEAQ (reference sequence). The CDR3 is 13 amino acids. The CDR3 nucleotides are TGTGCTAGCAGCCCCACCCCGAGCGAGGAGCAGTTCTTC. Translation gives CASSPTPSEEQFF.

The rearrangement joins TRBV27 to TRBJ1-2, with D unclear. V shed 5 bases and J shed 0 bases, with 13 bases lying between them. CDR1 and CDR2 (germline): MNHEY, SMNVEV (reference sequence). The CDR3 has 15 residues. CDR3 residues: CASSQGTGTNYGYTF. CDR3 bases: TGTGCCAGCAGTCAAGGTACGGGGACTAACTATGGCTACACCTTC.

The CDR3 loop reads CASSSRGITGELFF. For the CDR3, the DNA is TGTGCCAGCAGTTCCCGCGGGATCACCGGGGAGCTGTTTTTT. This chain uses TRBV27 with TRBJ2-2, with D perhaps TRBD2 (6 bases). Trimming shortened V by 4 bases and J by 4 bases, and 10 bases separated the two germline ends. In germline, CDR1 is MNHEY, CDR2 SMNVEV (reference sequence). The CDR3 totals 14 residues.

CDR3 residues: CASSPPGYSDGYTF. The CDR3 region has the DNA TGCGCCAGCAGCCCTCCCGGGTATTCCGATGGCTACACCTTC. The chain is built from TRBV10-2 and TRBJ1-2; D gene uncertain. The CDR3 is 14 amino acids. Germline assignment: CDR1 WSHSY and CDR2 SAAADI. Trimming removed 6 bases at V and 6 bases at J, with 17 bases between.

The chain carries TRBV28 and TRBJ1-5; tentative D call: TRBD1 (6 bases). This CDR3 has 15 residues. Trimming pared 1 base from V and 4 bases from J, leaving 11 bases between. Germline V gene lookup returns CDR1 MDHEN and CDR2 SYDVKM. The CDR3 reads CASSLSGVLNQPQHF. Written as DNA, the CDR3 is TGTGCCAGCAGTTTATCAGGGGTCTTAAATCAGCCCCAGCATTTT.

This clone was seen just once. The chain recombines TRBV10-1 with TRBJ2-3, with D perhaps matching TRBD2 (6 bases). V shed 0 bases and J shed 7 bases, with 8 bases lying between them. The CDR3 is 13 residues long. CDR1 and CDR2 (germline): WNHNN, SYGVQD (reference sequence). The CDR3 DNA reads TGCGCCAGCAGTGAGTCTGGGGGGTATACGCAGTATTTT. This sequence encodes CASSESGGYTQYF.

The chain links TRBV19 to TRBJ2-3; 8 bases map to TRBD2. The V and J ends lost 5 bases and 2 bases, in that order; junction bases with no gene match: 6. This CDR3 spans 15 amino acids. Looked up from germline, CDR1 is LNHDA and CDR2 is SQIVND (reference sequence). CDR3 coding DNA: TGTGCCAGTAGTCCGCTAGCGGGCCTCACAGATACGCAGTATTTT. Amino acid sequence: CASSPLAGLTDTQYF.